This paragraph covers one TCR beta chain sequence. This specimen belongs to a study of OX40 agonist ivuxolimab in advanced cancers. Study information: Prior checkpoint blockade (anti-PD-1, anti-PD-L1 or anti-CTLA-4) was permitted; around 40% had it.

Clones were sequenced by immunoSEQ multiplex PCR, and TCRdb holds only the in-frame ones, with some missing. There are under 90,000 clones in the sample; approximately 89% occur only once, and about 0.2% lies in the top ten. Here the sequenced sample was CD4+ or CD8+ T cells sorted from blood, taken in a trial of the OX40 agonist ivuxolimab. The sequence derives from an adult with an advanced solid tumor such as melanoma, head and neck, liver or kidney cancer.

CDR3 in amino acids: CASSLDREETQYF. The DNA of the CDR3 is TGTGCCAGCAGCTTGGACAGGGAGGAGACCCAGTACTTC. The rearrangement links TRBV5-6 to TRBJ2-5; weak D call: TRBD1 (6 bases). Trimming took 0 bases from V and 5 from J, leaving 8 bases between them. Looked up from germline, CDR1 is SGHDT and CDR2 is YYEEEE. The CDR3 loop spans 13 amino acids. Filled out from reference TRBV5-6 and TRBJ2-5, the complete variable domain reads DAGVTQSPTHLIKTRGQQVTLRCSPKSGHDTVSWYQQALGQGPQFIFQYYEEEERQRGNFPDRFSGHQFPNYSSELNVNALLLGDSALYLCASSLDREETQYFGPGTRLLVL.